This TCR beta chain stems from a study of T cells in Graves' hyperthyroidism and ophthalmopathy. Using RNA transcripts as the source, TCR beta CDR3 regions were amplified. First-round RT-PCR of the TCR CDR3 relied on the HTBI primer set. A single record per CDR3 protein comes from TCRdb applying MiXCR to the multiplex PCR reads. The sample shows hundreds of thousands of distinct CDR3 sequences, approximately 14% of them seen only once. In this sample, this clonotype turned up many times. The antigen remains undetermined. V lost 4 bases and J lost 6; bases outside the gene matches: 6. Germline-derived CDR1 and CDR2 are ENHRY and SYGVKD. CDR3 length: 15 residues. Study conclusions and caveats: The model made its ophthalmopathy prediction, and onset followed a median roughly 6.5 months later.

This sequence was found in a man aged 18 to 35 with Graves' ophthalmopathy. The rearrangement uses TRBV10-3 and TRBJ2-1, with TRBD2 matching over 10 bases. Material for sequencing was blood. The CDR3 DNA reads TGTGCCATCAGTGGAGGGCTAGCGGGGGCCAATGAGCAGTTCTTC. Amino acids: CAISGGLAGANEQFF.